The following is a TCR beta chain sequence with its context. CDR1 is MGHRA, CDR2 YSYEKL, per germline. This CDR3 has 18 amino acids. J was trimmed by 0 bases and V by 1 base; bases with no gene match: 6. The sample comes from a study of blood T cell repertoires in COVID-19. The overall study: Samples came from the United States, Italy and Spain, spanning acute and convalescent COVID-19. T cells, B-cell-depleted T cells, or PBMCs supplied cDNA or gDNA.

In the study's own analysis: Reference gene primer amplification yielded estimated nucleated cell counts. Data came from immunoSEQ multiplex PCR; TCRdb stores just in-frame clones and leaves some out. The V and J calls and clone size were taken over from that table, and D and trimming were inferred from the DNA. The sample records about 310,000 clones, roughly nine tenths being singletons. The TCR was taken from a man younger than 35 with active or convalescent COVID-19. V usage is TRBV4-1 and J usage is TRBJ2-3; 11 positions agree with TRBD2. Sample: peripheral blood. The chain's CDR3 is CASSQGLAGPYSTDTQYF. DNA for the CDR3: TGCGCCAGCAGCCAAGGACTAGCGGGACCTTATAGCACAGATACGCAGTATTTT.